This is a list of T cell receptor beta chains from one sample in a study of blood T cell repertoires in COVID-19. Profiling relied on immunoSEQ multiplex PCR, and the TCRdb table lists in-frame clones only, not all of them. The sample shows around 190,000 clones, roughly 87% of them seen only once. Material: PBMCs or T cells enriched from blood (not recorded which). All receptors derive from a man younger than 35 with acute COVID-19. CDR3s leave out the opening cysteine and the closing phenylalanine or tryptophan. The D gene is left open where the match is weak.

V gene: TRBV7-9; D gene: NA; CDR3 protein: ASSLGPGVANYGYT
V gene: TRBV7-3; D gene: NA; CDR3 protein: ASSVGAQSSYEQY
V gene: TRBV6-4; D gene: NA; CDR3 protein: ASTGSDITDTQY
V gene: TRBV28; D gene: NA; CDR3 protein: ASSSTDGVNEKLF
V gene: TRBV15; D gene: TRBD1; CDR3 protein: ATSSQDRGIYGYT
V gene: TRBV4-3; D gene: TRBD2; CDR3 protein: ASSQAVAGAYNEQF
V gene: TRBV4-1; D gene: NA; CDR3 protein: ASSQTTSNQPQH
V gene: TRBV2; D gene: TRBD1; CDR3 protein: ASTPRDRPSYEQY
V gene: TRBV27; D gene: TRBD1; CDR3 protein: ASSSRGRLRLEQY
V gene: TRBV28; D gene: NA; CDR3 protein: ASSAPPTNEKLF
V gene: TRBV7-9; D gene: NA; CDR3 protein: ASTSGGGLDTEAF
V gene: TRBV27; D gene: NA; CDR3 protein: ASSLPLSKRAPEQF
V gene: TRBV30; D gene: NA; CDR3 protein: AWRSGLNSPLH
V gene: TRBV27; D gene: NA; CDR3 protein: ASSLGFHQPQH
V gene: TRBV19; D gene: NA; CDR3 protein: ASSKDSQETQY
V gene: TRBV10-1; D gene: TRBD2; CDR3 protein: ASSEVGNSGIPEQY
V gene: TRBV10-3; D gene: TRBD2; CDR3 protein: AISEETSGNEQF
V gene: TRBV7-6; D gene: TRBD1; CDR3 protein: ASSLLYDRGEYGYT
V gene: TRBV24-1; D gene: TRBD1; CDR3 protein: ATSEGTENYGYT
V gene: TRBV19; D gene: TRBD1; CDR3 protein: ASTPGTGTYGYT
V gene: TRBV6-2/TRBV6-3; D gene: TRBD1; CDR3 protein: ASSYNRGRNTEAF
V gene: TRBV27; D gene: NA; CDR3 protein: ASSSQDQGIGTQY
V gene: TRBV6-5; D gene: TRBD2; CDR3 protein: ASETSGIRELF
V gene: TRBV6-5; D gene: NA; CDR3 protein: ASMLSNTEAF
V gene: TRBV4-3; D gene: TRBD2; CDR3 protein: ASSLGLAGVEEQF
V gene: TRBV12-3/TRBV12-4; D gene: TRBD1; CDR3 protein: ASSSGGSGGYT
V gene: TRBV7-9; D gene: TRBD1; CDR3 protein: ASSTDREGNTIY
V gene: TRBV11-2; D gene: NA; CDR3 protein: ASSSGLIGWNRGYT
V gene: TRBV5-1; D gene: NA; CDR3 protein: ASRYGVNEQF
V gene: TRBV19; D gene: TRBD2; CDR3 protein: ASSITSGPYEQY
V gene: TRBV7-7; D gene: TRBD1; CDR3 protein: ASSRSDRGAYNEQF
V gene: TRBV6-5; D gene: TRBD2; CDR3 protein: ASSQTSGGHNEQF
V gene: TRBV2; D gene: NA; CDR3 protein: ATYLRQIMNTEAF
V gene: TRBV29-1; D gene: NA; CDR3 protein: SVENHADFYGYT
V gene: TRBV27; D gene: TRBD1; CDR3 protein: ASTLGPGTGTLH
V gene: TRBV25-1; D gene: TRBD2; CDR3 protein: ASSDVLAGPRDQY
V gene: TRBV4-2; D gene: TRBD1; CDR3 protein: ASSLDRGLGNTIY
V gene: TRBV10-1; D gene: NA; CDR3 protein: ASSEGSAADTQY
V gene: TRBV10-2; D gene: TRBD1; CDR3 protein: ASGDSGQSTDTQY
V gene: TRBV7-9; D gene: NA; CDR3 protein: ASILASSRDTQY
V gene: TRBV29-1; D gene: NA; CDR3 protein: SVLGAAYNEQF
V gene: TRBV7-2; D gene: NA; CDR3 protein: ASSLVGSQTNSPLH
V gene: TRBV28; D gene: NA; CDR3 protein: ASLGASYGYT
V gene: TRBV6-5; D gene: NA; CDR3 protein: ASSHPRGNEQY
V gene: TRBV30; D gene: TRBD1; CDR3 protein: AWMGQRNTEAF
V gene: TRBV30; D gene: NA; CDR3 protein: ACTPSNYGYT
V gene: TRBV3-1/TRBV3-2; D gene: NA; CDR3 protein: ASSHPGVRVEAF
V gene: TRBV27; D gene: NA; CDR3 protein: ASKGAPSNQPQH
V gene: TRBV2; D gene: TRBD2; CDR3 protein: ASISTSGRSDEQF
V gene: TRBV11-2; D gene: TRBD2; CDR3 protein: ASSYTSGRSYEQY
V gene: TRBV28; D gene: NA; CDR3 protein: ASSRDIYGYT
V gene: TRBV3-1/TRBV3-2; D gene: NA; CDR3 protein: ASSPGEMNTEAF
V gene: TRBV27; D gene: NA; CDR3 protein: ASSLNGGTGYT
V gene: TRBV25-1; D gene: TRBD2; CDR3 protein: ASSEFGRESKNEQF
V gene: TRBV30; D gene: NA; CDR3 protein: AWSEVRGTEAF
V gene: TRBV4-1; D gene: TRBD2; CDR3 protein: ASSQGWGGASDEQY
V gene: TRBV5-4; D gene: TRBD2; CDR3 protein: ASSETSGRSYEQY
V gene: TRBV4-2; D gene: NA; CDR3 protein: ASSQDQGRDSPLH